This T cell receptor beta chain derives from a study of blood T cells in healthy people across ages. This clonotype was seen a single time. One end of the junction fails to match germline, which may point to a read error. Germline V gives CDR1 SGHRS, CDR2 YFSETQ. This CDR3 region has 16 residues. PCR was performed a second time for about 7 to 11 cycles using a sample-barcoded 5' primer and a J-beta primer mix. TCRdb re-called the 5' RACE reads with MiXCR, one entry per CDR3 protein. The sample records fewer than 900,000 distinct CDR3 sequences, 45% to 50% being singletons. The sample was blood. The TCR was taken from a woman aged 55-69 years in good health. The chain is built from TRBV5-1 and TRBJ2-7, with 12 bases matching TRBD2. Here the CDR3 reads CASSAQTSGSSYVQYF. CDR3 DNA: TGCGCCAGCAGCGCCCAGACTAGCGGGAGCTCCTACGTGCAGTACTTC. The variable domain in full, completed from reference TRBV5-1 and TRBJ2-7, reads KAGVTQTPRYLIKTRGQQVTLSCSPISGHRSVSWYQQTPGQGLQFLFEYFSETQRNKGNFPGRFSGRQFSNSRSEMNVSTLELGDSALYLCASSAQTSGSSYVQYFGPGTRLTVT.